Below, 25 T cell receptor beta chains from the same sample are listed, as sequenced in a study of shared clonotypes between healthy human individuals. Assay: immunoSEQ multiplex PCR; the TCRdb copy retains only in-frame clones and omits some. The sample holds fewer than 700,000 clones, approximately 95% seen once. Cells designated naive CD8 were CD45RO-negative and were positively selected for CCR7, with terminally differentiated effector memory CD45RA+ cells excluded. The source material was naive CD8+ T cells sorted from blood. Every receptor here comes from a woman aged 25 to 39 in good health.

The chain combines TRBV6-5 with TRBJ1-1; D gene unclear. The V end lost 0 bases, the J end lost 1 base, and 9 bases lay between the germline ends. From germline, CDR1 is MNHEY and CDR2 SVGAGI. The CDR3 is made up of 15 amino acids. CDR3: CASSYSEYQNTEAFF. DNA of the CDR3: TGTGCCAGCAGTTACTCAGAGTACCAGAACACTGAAGCTTTCTTT.

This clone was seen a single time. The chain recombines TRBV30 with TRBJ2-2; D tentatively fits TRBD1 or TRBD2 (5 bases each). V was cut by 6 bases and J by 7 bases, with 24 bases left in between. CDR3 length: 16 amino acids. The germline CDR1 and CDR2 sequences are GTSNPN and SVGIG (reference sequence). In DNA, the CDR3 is TGTGCCTGCGAGGGTGGCCAGGGCCTTTCCGTCGGGGAGCTGTTTTTT. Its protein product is CACEGGQGLSVGELFF.

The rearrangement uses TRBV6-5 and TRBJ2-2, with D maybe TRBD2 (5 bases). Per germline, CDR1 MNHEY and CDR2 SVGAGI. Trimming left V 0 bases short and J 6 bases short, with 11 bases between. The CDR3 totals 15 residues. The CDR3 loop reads CASSYSLEGPGELFF. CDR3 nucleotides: TGTGCCAGCAGTTACTCGCTTGAGGGCCCCGGGGAGCTGTTTTTT.

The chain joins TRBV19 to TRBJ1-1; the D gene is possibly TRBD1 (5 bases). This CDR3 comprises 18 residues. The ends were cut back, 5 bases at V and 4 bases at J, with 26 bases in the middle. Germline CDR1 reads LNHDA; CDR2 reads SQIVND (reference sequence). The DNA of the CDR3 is TGTGCCAGTAGTCTACAGGAGACACTGAAGGGTCTAGCCACTGAAGCTTTCTTT. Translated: CASSLQETLKGLATEAFF.

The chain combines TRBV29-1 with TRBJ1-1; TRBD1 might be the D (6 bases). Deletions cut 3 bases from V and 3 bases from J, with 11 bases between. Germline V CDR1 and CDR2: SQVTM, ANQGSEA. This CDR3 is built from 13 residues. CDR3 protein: CSVEGGAHTEAFF. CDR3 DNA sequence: TGCAGCGTTGAGGGGGGGGCGCACACTGAAGCTTTCTTT.

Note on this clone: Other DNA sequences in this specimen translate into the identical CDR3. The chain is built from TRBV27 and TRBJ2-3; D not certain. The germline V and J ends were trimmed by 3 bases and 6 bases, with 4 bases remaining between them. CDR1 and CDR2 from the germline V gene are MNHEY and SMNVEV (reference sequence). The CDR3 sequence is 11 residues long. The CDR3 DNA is TGTGCCAGCAGTTTTAGGGATACGCAGTATTTT. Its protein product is CASSFRDTQYF.

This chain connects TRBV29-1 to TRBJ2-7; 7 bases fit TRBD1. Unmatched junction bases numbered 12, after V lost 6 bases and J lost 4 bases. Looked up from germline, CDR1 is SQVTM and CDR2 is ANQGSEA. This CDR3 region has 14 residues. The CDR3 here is CSVKMWDRVYEQYF. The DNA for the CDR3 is TGCAGCGTCAAAATGTGGGACAGAGTTTACGAGCAGTACTTC.

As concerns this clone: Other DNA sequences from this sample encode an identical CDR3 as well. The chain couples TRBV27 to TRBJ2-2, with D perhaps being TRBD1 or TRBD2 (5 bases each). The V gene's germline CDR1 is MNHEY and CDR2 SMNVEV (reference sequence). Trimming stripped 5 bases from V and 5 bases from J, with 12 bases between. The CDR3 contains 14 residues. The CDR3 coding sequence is TGTGCCAGCAGTCCTGGGACGGGGACCGGGGAGCTGTTTTTT. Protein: CASSPGTGTGELFF.

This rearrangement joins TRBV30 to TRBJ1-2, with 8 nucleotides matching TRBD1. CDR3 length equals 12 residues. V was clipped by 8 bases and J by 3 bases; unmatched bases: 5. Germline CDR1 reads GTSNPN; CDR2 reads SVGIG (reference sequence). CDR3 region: CAEDRGHYGYTF. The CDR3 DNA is TGTGCCGAAGACAGGGGCCACTATGGCTACACCTTC.

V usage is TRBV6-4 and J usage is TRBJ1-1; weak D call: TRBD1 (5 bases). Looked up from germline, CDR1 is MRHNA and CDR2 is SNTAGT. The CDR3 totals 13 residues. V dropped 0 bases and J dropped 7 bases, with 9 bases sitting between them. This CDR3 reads CASSDSGADEAFF. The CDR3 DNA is TGTGCCAGCAGTGACTCAGGGGCGGATGAAGCTTTCTTT.

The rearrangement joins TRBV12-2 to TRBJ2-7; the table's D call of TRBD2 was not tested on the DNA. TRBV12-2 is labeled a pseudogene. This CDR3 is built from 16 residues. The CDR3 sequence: CASRLGTGTGNYEQYF. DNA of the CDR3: TGTGCAAGTCGCTTAGGGACCGGGACTGGCAACTACGAGCAGTACTTC.

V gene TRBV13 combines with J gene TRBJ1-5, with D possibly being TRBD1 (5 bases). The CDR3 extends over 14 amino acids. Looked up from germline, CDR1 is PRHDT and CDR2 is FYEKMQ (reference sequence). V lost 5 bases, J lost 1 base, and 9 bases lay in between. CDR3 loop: CASSAAGSNQPQHF. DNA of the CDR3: TGTGCCAGCAGCGCGGCAGGGAGCAATCAGCCCCAGCATTTT.

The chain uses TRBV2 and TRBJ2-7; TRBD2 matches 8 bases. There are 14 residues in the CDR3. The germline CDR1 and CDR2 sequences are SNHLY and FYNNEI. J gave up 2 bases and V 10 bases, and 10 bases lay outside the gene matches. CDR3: CATLPPGRAYEQYF. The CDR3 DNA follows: TGTGCCACCCTACCCCCCGGGAGGGCCTACGAGCAGTACTTC.

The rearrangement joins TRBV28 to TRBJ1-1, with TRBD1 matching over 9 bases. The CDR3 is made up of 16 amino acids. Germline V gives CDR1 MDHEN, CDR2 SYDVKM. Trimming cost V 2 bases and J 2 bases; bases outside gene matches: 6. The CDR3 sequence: CASSLSTGGFNTEAFF. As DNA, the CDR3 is TGTGCCAGCAGTTTAAGTACAGGGGGCTTTAACACTGAAGCTTTCTTT.

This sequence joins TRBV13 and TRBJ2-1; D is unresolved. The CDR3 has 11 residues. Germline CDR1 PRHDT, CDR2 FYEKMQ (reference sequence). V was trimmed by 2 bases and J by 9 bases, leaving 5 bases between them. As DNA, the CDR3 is TGTGCCAGCAGCTTACGAGGTGAGCAGTTCTTC. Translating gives CASSLRGEQFF.

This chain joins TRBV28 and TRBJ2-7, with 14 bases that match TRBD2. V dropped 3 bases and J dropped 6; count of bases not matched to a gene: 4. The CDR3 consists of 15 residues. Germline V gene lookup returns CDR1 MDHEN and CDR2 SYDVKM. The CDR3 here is CASSLGLAGVREQYF. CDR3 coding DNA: TGTGCCAGCAGTTTGGGACTAGCGGGAGTCCGCGAGCAGTACTTC.

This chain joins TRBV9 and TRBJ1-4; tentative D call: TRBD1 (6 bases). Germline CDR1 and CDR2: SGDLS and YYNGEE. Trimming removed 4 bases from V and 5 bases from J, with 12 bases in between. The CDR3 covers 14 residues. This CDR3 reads CASSPGGGNEKLFF. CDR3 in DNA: TGTGCCAGCAGCCCCGGGGGGGGCAATGAAAAACTGTTTTTT.

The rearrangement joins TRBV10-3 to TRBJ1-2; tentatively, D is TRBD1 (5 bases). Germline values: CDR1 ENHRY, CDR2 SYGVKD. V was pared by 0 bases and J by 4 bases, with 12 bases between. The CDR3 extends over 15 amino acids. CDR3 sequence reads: CAISESGPRGYGYTF. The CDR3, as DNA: TGTGCCATCAGTGAGTCGGGGCCTCGGGGCTATGGCTACACCTTC.

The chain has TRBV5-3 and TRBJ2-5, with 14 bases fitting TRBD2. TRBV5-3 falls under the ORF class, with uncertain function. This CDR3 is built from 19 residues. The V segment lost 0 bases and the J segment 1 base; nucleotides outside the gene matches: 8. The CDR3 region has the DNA TGTGCCAGAAGCTTGGACCCCGGGACTAGCGGGAGACCCCAAGAGACCCAGTACTTC. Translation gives CARSLDPGTSGRPQETQYF.

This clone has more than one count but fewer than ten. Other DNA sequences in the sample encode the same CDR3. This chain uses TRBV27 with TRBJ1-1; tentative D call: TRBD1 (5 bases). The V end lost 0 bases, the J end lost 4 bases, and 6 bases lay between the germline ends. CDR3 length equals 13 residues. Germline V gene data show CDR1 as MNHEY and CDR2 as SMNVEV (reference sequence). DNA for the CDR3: TGTGCCAGCAGTTTATCGGGGGGCACTGAAGCTTTCTTT. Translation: CASSLSGGTEAFF.

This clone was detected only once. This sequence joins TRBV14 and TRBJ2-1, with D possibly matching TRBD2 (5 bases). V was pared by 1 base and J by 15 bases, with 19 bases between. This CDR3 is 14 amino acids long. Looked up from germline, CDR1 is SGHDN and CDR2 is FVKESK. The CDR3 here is CASSQAQLVSYMFF. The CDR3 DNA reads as TGTGCCAGCAGCCAAGCTCAACTAGTCTCGTACATGTTCTTC.

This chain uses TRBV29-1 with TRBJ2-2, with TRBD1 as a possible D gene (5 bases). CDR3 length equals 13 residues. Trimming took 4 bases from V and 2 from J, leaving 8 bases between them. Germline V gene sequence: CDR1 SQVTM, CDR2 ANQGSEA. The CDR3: CSVGQINTGELFF. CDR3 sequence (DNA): TGCAGCGTTGGACAGATCAACACCGGGGAGCTGTTTTTT.

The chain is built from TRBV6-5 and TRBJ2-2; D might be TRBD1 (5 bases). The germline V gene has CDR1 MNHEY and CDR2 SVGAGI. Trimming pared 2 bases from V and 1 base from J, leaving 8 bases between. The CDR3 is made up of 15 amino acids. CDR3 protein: CASSYSQGNTGELFF. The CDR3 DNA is TGTGCCAGCAGTTACAGCCAGGGGAACACCGGGGAGCTGTTTTTT.

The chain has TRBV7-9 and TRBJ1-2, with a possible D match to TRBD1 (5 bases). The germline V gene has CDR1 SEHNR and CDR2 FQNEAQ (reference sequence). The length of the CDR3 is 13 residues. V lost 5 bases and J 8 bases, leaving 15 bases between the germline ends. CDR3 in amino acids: CASSVGQGFGYTF. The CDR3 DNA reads TGTGCCAGCAGCGTGGGTCAGGGCTTCGGCTACACCTTC.

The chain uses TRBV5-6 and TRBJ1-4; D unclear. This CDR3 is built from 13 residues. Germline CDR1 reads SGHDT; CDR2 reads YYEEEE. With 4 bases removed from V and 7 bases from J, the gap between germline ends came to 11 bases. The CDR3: CASSRGWVEKLFF. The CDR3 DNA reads TGTGCCAGCAGCCGAGGGTGGGTTGAAAAACTGTTTTTT. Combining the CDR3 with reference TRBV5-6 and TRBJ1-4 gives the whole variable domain DAGVTQSPTHLIKTRGQQVTLRCSPKSGHDTVSWYQQALGQGPQFIFQYYEEEERQRGNFPDRFSGHQFPNYSSELNVNALLLGDSALYLCASSRGWVEKLFFGSGTQLSVL.